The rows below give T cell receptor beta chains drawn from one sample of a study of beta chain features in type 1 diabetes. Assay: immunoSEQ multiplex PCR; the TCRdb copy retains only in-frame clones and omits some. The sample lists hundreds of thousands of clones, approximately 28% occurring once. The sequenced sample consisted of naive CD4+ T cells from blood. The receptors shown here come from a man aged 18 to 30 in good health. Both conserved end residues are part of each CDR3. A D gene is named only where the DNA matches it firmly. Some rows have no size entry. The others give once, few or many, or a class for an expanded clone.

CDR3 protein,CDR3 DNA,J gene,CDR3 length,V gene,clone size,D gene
CASSEFGREQIRDTQYF,TGTGCCAGCAGTGAATTCGGGCGGGAGCAGATCAGAGATACGCAGTATTTT,TRBJ2-3,17,TRBV25-1,few,TRBD2
CASSLRGPTGSYEQYF,TGTGCCAGCAGCTTACGCGGCCCAACCGGCTCCTACGAGCAGTACTTC,TRBJ2-7,16,TRBV7-9,NA,NA
CAYSTGSYEQYF,TGTGCCTACTCGACAGGGTCCTACGAGCAGTACTTC,TRBJ2-7,12,TRBV30,NA,TRBD1
CASSVSGTDTQYF,TGTGCCAGCAGCGTATCAGGTACAGATACGCAGTATTTT,TRBJ2-3,13,TRBV9,NA,NA
CASSEYGTGSMGEQYF,TGTGCCAGCAGTGAATATGGCACAGGGAGTATGGGCGAGCAGTACTTC,TRBJ2-7,16,TRBV25-1,NA,NA
CASSFLNEQFF,TGTGCCAGCAGCTTCCTAAATGAGCAGTTCTTC,TRBJ2-1,11,TRBV7-2,few,NA
CAWSIRLGNEKLFF,TGTGCCTGGAGTATCCGGTTGGGTAATGAAAAACTGTTTTTT,TRBJ1-4,14,TRBV30,few,NA
CAWSVKAGGSNQPQHF,TGTGCCTGGAGTGTAAAGGCAGGGGGGAGCAATCAGCCCCAGCATTTT,TRBJ1-5,16,TRBV30,NA,TRBD1
CSVDRGSNTEAFF,TGCAGCGTCGACCGGGGGTCGAACACTGAAGCTTTCTTT,TRBJ1-1,13,TRBV29-1,few,NA
CASSQDHGHRTGTQYF,TGCGCCAGCAGCCAAGATCATGGACACCGCACTGGTACGCAGTATTTT,TRBJ2-3,16,TRBV4-1,NA,NA
CASRETGYVDEQYF,TGTGCCAGCAGAGAGACAGGGTATGTCGACGAGCAGTACTTC,TRBJ2-7,14,TRBV28,NA,TRBD1
CAWAAQTYNEQFF,TGTGCCTGGGCGGCCCAAACTTACAATGAGCAGTTCTTC,TRBJ2-1,13,TRBV30,few,NA